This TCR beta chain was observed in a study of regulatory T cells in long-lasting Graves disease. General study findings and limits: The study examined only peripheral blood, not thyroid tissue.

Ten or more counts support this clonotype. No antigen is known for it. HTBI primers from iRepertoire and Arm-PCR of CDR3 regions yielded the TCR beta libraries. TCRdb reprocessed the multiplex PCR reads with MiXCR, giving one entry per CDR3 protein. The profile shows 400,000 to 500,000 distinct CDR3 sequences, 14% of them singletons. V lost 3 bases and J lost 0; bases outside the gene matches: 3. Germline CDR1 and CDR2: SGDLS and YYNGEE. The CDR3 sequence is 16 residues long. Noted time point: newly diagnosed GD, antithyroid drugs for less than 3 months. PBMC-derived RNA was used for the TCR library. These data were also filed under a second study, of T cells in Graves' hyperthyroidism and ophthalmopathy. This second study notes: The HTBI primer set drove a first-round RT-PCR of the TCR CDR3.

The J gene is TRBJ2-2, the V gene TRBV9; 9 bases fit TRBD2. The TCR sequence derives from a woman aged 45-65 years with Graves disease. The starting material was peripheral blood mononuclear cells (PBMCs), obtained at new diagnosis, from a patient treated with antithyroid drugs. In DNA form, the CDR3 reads TGTGCCAGCAGCGCGACTAGCGGTTCGAACACCGGGGAGCTGTTTTTT. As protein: CASSATSGSNTGELFF.